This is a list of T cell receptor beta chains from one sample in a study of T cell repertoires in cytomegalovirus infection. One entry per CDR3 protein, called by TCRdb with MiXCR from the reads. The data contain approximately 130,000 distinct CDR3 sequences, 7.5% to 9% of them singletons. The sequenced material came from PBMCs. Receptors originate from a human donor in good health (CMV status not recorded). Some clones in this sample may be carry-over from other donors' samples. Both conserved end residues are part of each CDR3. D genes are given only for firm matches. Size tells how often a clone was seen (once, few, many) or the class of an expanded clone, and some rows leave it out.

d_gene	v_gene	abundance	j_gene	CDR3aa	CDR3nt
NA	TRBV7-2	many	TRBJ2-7	CASSLDGGGSYRDEQYF	TGTGCCAGCAGCTTAGACGGCGGGGGCTCCTATCGGGACGAGCAGTACTTC
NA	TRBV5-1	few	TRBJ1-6	CASSPGQWSSYNSPLHF	TGCGCCAGCAGCCCAGGACAGTGGAGCTCCTATAATTCACCCCTCCACTTT
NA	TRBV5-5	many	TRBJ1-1	CASSFVGMREAFF	TGTGCCAGCAGCTTCGTAGGGATGAGGGAAGCTTTCTTT
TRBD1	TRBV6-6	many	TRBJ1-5	CASSRGQGNNQPQHF	TGTGCCAGCAGTAGGGGGCAAGGGAACAATCAGCCCCAGCATTTT
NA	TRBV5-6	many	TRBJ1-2	CASSTLQTGYYGYTF	TGTGCCAGCAGCACCCTCCAGACAGGCTACTATGGCTACACCTTC
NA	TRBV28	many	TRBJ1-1	CASSLIGENTEAFF	TGTGCCAGCAGTTTAATAGGGGAGAACACTGAAGCTTTCTTT
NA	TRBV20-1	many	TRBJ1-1	CSARDEGGFREAFF	TGCAGTGCTAGAGACGAGGGGGGGTTCCGTGAAGCTTTCTTT
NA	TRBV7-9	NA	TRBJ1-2	CASSTPGDPIYGYTF	TGTGCCAGCAGCACCCCAGGGGATCCCATCTATGGCTACACCTTC
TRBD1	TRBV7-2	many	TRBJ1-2	CASSLGGQAAYGYTF	TGTGCCAGCAGCTTAGGTGGACAGGCCGCCTATGGCTACACCTTC
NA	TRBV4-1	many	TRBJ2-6	CASSQDVRGSGANVLTF	TGCGCCAGCAGCCAAGACGTTCGGGGCTCTGGGGCCAACGTCCTGACTTTC
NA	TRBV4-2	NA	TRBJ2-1	CASSQAPVGGHNEQFF	TGTGCCAGCAGCCAAGCCCCAGTAGGGGGGCACAATGAGCAGTTCTTC
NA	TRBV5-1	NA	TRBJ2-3	CASSFTGNKADTQYF	TGCGCCAGCAGCTTTACTGGGAACAAGGCAGATACGCAGTATTTT
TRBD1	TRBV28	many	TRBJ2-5	CASSQGTGALGTQYF	TGTGCCAGCAGCCAAGGGACAGGGGCGTTGGGGACCCAGTACTTC
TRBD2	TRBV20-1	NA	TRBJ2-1	CSARWGGGEPF	TGCAGTGCTAGATGGGGCGGGGGGGAACCCTTC
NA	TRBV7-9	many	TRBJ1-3	CASSPDGGSGNTIYF	TGTGCCAGCAGTCCGGACGGAGGCTCTGGAAACACCATATATTTT
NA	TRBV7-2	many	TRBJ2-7	CASSDSYEQYF	TGTGCCAGCAGCGATTCCTACGAGCAGTACTTC
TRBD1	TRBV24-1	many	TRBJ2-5	CATSPSGTGDETQYF	TGTGCCACCAGTCCTTCAGGGACAGGTGACGAGACCCAGTACTTC
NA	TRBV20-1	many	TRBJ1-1	CSARDLLGLVNTEAFF	TGCAGTGCTAGAGATCTTCTGGGACTCGTGAACACTGAAGCTTTCTTT
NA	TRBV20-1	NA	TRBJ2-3	CSALLLASSTDTQYF	TGCAGTGCTCTCCTGCTAGCGTCAAGCACAGATACGCAGTATTTT
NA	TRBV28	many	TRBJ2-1	CASSLLRGNEQFF	TGTGCCAGCAGTTTACTCCGCGGCAATGAGCAGTTCTTC
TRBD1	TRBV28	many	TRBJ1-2	CASSLRGRVYGYTF	TGTGCCAGCAGTTTGAGGGGGCGTGTCTATGGCTACACCTTC
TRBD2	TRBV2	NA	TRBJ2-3	CASRSAGGRTDTQYF	TGTGCCAGCAGATCCGCGGGGGGGCGCACAGATACGCAGTATTTT
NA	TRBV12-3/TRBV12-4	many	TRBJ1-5	CASSLVSVGNQPQHF	TGTGCCAGCAGTTTAGTCTCAGTCGGCAATCAGCCCCAGCATTTT
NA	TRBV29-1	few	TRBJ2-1	CSVELVGYEQFF	TGCAGCGTTGAATTGGTGGGCTATGAGCAGTTCTTC
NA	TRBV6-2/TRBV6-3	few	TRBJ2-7	CASSYSMFGSLGSYEQYF	TGTGCCAGCAGTTACTCGATGTTCGGGTCCCTTGGTTCCTACGAGCAGTACTTC
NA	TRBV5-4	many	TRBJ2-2	CASSSLSTGNTGELFF	TGTGCCAGCAGCTCCCTTTCGACAGGGAACACCGGGGAGCTGTTTTTT
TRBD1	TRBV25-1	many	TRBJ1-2	CATSGTGTIPLGYTF	TGTGCCACTTCCGGGACAGGCACTATCCCCCTAGGCTACACCTTC
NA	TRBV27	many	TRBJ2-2	CASSSLANTGELFF	TGTGCCAGCAGTTCCCTCGCGAACACCGGGGAGCTGTTTTTT
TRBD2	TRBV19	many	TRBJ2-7	CASSAAAPTSGGLSYEQYF	TGTGCCAGTAGTGCAGCGGCCCCCACTAGCGGGGGGCTCTCCTACGAGCAGTACTTC
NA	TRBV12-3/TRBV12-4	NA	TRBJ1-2	CASSLGGPYGYNF	TGTGCCAGCAGTTTGGGAGGTCCCTATGGCTACAACTTC
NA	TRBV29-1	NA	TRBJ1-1	CSVVVNDEAFF	TGCAGCGTTGTTGTCAATGACGAAGCTTTCTTT
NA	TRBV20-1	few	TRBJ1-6	CSVPTSGGDSPLHF	TGCAGTGTTCCGACATCCGGTGGGGATTCACCCCTCCACTTT
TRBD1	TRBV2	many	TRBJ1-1	CASRTGALNTEAFF	TGTGCCAGCAGGACAGGGGCCCTGAACACTGAAGCTTTCTTT
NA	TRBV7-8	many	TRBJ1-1	CASSSFGLSGNTEAFF	TGTGCCAGCAGCTCCTTCGGACTCTCTGGGAACACTGAAGCTTTCTTT
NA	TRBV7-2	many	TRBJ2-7	CASSLQAPRGAQDEQYF	TGTGCCAGCAGCTTACAAGCCCCACGGGGGGCGCAGGACGAGCAGTACTTC
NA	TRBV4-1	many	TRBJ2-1	CASSQASLDNEQFF	TGCGCCAGCAGCCAAGCTAGCCTGGATAATGAGCAGTTCTTC
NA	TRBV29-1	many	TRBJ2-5	CSVEDREGPRETQYF	TGCAGCGTTGAAGATCGTGAAGGGCCACGCGAGACCCAGTACTTC
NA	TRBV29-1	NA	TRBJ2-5	CSVPRDHQETQYF	TGCAGCGTTCCTCGGGACCACCAAGAGACCCAGTACTTC
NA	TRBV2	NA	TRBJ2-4	CASSDHQGTKNIQYF	TGTGCCAGCAGTGACCATCAGGGAACCAAAAACATTCAGTACTTC
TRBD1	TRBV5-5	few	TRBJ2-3	CASSPPTGADTQYF	TGTGCCAGCAGCCCTCCGACAGGGGCAGATACGCAGTATTTT
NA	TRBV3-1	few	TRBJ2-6	CASSQDFSGANVLTF	TGTGCCAGCAGCCAAGACTTTTCTGGGGCCAACGTCCTGACTTTC
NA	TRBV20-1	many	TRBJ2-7	CSAKRDNYEQYF	TGCAGTGCCAAAAGGGATAACTACGAGCAGTACTTC
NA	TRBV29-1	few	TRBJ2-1	CSVGHNEQFF	TGCAGCGTTGGTCACAATGAGCAGTTCTTC
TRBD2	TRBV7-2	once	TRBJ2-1	CSSSSGLAGGRGKEQFF	TGTTCCAGCAGCTCCGGACTAGCGGGAGGAAGGGGCAAGGAGCAGTTCTTC
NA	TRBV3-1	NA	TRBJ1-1	CASSRKTGALGTEAFF	TGTGCCAGCAGCCGAAAGACAGGCGCTCTGGGCACTGAAGCTTTCTTT
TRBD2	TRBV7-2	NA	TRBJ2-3	CASRPPGLRTDTQYF	TGTGCCAGCAGACCACCGGGACTACGCACAGATACGCAGTATTTT
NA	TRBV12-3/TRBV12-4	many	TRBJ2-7	CASRPGTIYEQYF	TGTGCCAGCAGACCAGGGACCATCTACGAGCAGTACTTC
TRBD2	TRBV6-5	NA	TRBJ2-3	CASSLLAGEPPDTQYF	TGTGCCAGCAGCCTACTAGCGGGGGAGCCCCCAGATACGCAGTATTTT
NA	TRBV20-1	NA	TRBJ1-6	CSAKEGTSPLHF	TGCAGTGCCAAAGAGGGCACTTCACCCCTCCACTTT
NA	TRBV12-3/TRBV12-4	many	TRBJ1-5	CASSLYGNQPQHF	TGTGCCAGCAGTTTATATGGAAATCAGCCCCAGCATTTT